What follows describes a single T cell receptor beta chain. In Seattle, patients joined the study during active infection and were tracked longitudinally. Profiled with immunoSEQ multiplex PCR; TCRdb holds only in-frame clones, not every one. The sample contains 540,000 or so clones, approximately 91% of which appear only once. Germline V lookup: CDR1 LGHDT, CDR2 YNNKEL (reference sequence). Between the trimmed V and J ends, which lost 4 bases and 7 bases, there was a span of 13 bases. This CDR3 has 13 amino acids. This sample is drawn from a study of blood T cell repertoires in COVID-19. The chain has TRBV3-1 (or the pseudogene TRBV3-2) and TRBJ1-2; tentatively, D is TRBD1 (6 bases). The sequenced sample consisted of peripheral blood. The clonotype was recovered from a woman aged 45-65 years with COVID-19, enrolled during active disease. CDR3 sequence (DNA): TGTGCCAGCAGCCCGACAGGCCATCTTGGCTACACCTTC. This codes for CASSPTGHLGYTF.